The source of this T cell receptor beta chain is a study of T cells in women clearing cervical HPV infection. Study overall: Blood came at first lesion visit for cases, post-clearance for controls. Only a few women had HLA typing results available. Findings and caveats of the study: TRBV6-7 abundance was lower in cases than controls (roughly 0.11% versus 0.16%).

TCRdb keeps only in-frame clones here, not all; method: immunoSEQ multiplex PCR. This sample lists over 35,000 clones; its ten largest clones have 35% to 45%. V lost 2 bases, J lost 6 bases, and 20 bases lay in between. Germline V gene sequence: CDR1 GTSNPN, CDR2 SVGIG (reference sequence). The CDR3 is 15 amino acids. As concerns this clone: Its antigen remains unidentified. From the germline J gene comes the end of the CDR3, since the read stops 3 residues before it.

V gene TRBV30 combines with J gene TRBJ2-7; maybe TRBD2 (5 bases). Sequenced material: blood buffy coat. The TCR sequence derives from a woman between 18 and 70 years old with a cervical HPV16 infection that either progressed to CIN3+ or cleared (not recorded which). Partial CDR3 DNA: TGTGCCTGGAGTTTTCACGAGGGCCCGGGGTTCGAG. It yields the protein CAWSFHEGPGFE. Given in full, the CDR3 is CAWSFHEGPGFEQYF.